Presented here are 2 T cell receptor beta chains from one specimen sequenced in a study of T-cell reconstitution after alpha-beta-depleted transplantation in children. A library of TCRbeta sequences, prepared with unique molecular identifiers, was generated. TCRdb reprocessed the PCR reads via MiXCR and lists one record per CDR3 protein. The repertoire includes approximately 400,000 distinct CDR3 sequences, roughly 11% of them detected once, and about 5% sits in the top ten. The material sequenced was PBMCs from the stem cell graft donor, taken from the stem cell graft. Source of these receptors: a human donor who donated a stem cell graft to a child with acute myeloid leukemia.

The chain employs TRBV5-1 and TRBJ2-5, with D possibly matching TRBD1 (6 bases). In germline, CDR1 is SGHRS, CDR2 YFSETQ. With 4 bases removed from V and 2 bases from J, the gap between germline ends came to 15 bases. The CDR3 is 15 residues long. In nucleotides, the CDR3 is TGCGCCAGCAGCGAAACTGACAGGAGGCAAGAGACCCAGTACTTC. This encodes CASSETDRRQETQYF.

This clonotype was counted a few times. The V gene is TRBV12-3 or TRBV12-4, the J gene TRBJ1-1; TRBD1 might be the D (5 bases). Trimming stripped 8 bases from V and 7 bases from J, with 11 bases between. This CDR3 has 11 residues. The CDR3 nucleotides read TGTGCCAGCGCCAGGGAGAGTGAAGCTTTCTTT. Its protein is CASARESEAFF.